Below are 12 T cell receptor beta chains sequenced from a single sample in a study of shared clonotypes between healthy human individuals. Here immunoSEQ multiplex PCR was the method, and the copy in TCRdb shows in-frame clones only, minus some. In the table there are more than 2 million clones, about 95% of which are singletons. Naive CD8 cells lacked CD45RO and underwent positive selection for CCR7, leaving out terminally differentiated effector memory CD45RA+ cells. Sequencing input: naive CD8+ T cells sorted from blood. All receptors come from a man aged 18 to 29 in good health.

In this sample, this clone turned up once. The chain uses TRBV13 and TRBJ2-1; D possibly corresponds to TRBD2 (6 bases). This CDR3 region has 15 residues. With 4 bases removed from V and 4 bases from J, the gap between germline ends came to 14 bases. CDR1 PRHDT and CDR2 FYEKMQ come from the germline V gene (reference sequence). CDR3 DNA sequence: TGTGCCAGCAGCTCCCTAGCGAGCCCTTACAATGAGCAGTTCTTC. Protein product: CASSSLASPYNEQFF.

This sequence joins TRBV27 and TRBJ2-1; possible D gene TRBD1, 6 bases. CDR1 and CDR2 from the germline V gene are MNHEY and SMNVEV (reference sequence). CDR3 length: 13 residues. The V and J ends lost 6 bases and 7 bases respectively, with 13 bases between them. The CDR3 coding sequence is TGTGCCAGCAGACCTCTAGGGGGTAATGAGCAGTTCTTC. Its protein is CASRPLGGNEQFF.

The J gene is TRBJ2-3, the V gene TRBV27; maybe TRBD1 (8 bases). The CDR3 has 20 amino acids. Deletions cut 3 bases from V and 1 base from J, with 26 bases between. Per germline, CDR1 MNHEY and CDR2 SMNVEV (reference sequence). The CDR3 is CASSFPAGDRRFRGTDTQYF. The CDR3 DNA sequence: TGTGCCAGCAGTTTCCCCGCGGGGGACAGGAGATTTAGGGGCACAGATACGCAGTATTTT.

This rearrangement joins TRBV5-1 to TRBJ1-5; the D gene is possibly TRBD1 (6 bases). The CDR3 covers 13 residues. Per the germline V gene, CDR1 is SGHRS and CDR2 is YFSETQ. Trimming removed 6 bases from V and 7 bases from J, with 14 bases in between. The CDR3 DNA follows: TGCGCCAGCACCAAAACAGGGCACCAGCCCCAGCATTTT. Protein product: CASTKTGHQPQHF.

DNA of the CDR3: TGTGCCAGCAGTGAAAACAGGGACAGGGGTTACGAGCAGTACTTC. Protein product: CASSENRDRGYEQYF. V is TRBV6-1 and J is TRBJ2-7; 10 bases align to TRBD1. J was trimmed by 4 bases and V by 2 bases; bases with no gene match: 5. The germline V gene has CDR1 MNHNS and CDR2 SASEGT. This CDR3 spans 15 amino acids.

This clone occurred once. The CDR3: CASSAGLSGGELFF. In nucleotides, the CDR3 is TGTGCCAGCAGTGCTGGACTCTCAGGGGGGGAGCTGTTTTTT. The gene calls are TRBV27 and TRBJ2-2; perhaps D is TRBD1 or TRBD2 (5 bases each). V was trimmed by 5 bases and J by 8 bases, leaving 15 bases between them. CDR3 length equals 14 residues. In germline, CDR1 is MNHEY, CDR2 SMNVEV (reference sequence).

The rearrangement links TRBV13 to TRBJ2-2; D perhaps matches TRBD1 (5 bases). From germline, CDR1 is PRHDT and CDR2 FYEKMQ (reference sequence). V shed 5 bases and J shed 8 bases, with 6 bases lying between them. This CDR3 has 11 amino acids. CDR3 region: CASSPGGELFF. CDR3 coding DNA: TGTGCCAGCAGCCCAGGGGGGGAGCTGTTTTTT.

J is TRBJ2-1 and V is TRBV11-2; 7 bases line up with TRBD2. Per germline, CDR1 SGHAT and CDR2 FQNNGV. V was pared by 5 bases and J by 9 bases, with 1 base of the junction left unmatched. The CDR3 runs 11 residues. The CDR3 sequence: CASSTSVEQFF. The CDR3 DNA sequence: TGTGCCAGCAGCACTAGCGTTGAGCAGTTCTTC.

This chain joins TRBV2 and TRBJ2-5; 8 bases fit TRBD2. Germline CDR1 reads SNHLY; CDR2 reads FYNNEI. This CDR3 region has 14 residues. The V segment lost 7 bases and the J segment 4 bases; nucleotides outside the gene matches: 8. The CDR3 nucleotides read TGTGCCAGCACCAAGGGCGGGGGGCTAGAGACCCAGTACTTC. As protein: CASTKGGGLETQYF.

CDR3: CASSPRRGWDEQFF. DNA of the CDR3: TGTGCCAGCAGCCCTCGCCGGGGGTGGGATGAGCAGTTCTTC. The chain joins TRBV4-2 to TRBJ2-1; maybe TRBD2 (6 bases). Germline CDR1 LGHNA, CDR2 YNFKEQ. The CDR3 totals 14 residues. With 4 bases removed from V and 8 bases from J, the gap between germline ends came to 15 bases.

CDR3 in DNA: TGCGCCAGCAGCCAAGAACTGGGTGGCTACACCTTC. It encodes CASSQELGGYTF. This rearrangement joins TRBV4-3 to TRBJ1-2; no reliable D call. This CDR3 spans 12 amino acids. The germline V gene has CDR1 LGHNA and CDR2 YSLEER. The germline V and J ends were trimmed by 0 bases and 7 bases, with 6 bases remaining between them.

CDR3 DNA sequence: TGCGCCAGCAGCTCCCAACAGGTTTATAGCAATCAGCCCCAGCATTTT. It is translated as CASSSQQVYSNQPQHF. The rearrangement joins TRBV5-1 to TRBJ1-5; weak D call: TRBD1 (5 bases). Germline CDR1 and CDR2: SGHRS and YFSETQ. Trimming stripped 3 bases from V and 0 bases from J, with 13 bases between. This CDR3 contains 16 residues.